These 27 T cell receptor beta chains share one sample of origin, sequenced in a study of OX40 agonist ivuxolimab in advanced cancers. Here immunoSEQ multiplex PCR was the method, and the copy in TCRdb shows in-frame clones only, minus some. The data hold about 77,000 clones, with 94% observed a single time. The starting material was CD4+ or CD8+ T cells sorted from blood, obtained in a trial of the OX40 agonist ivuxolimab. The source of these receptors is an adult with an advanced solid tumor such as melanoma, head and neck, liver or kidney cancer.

The CDR3, as DNA: TGTGCCAGCAGCCCGGGGGGGGTGGGATCGTACCAAGAGACCCAGTACTTC. As protein: CASSPGGVGSYQETQYF. The chain couples TRBV9 to TRBJ2-5, with 8 bases identical to TRBD2. The CDR3 runs to 17 residues. Germline V gene sequence: CDR1 SGDLS, CDR2 YYNGEE. Losses at the gene ends were 4 bases for V and 0 bases for J; bases not matched to a gene: 11.

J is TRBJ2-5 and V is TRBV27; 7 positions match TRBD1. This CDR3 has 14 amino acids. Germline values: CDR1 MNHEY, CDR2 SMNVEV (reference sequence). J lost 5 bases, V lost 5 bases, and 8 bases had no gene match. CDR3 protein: CASSIDRERETQYF. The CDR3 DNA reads TGTGCCAGCAGTATAGACAGGGAGCGGGAGACCCAGTACTTC.

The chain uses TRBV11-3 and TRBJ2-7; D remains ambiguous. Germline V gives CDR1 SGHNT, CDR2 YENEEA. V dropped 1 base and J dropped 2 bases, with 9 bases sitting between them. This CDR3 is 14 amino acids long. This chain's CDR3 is CASSLGSRPYEQYF. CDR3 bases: TGTGCCAGCAGCTTAGGGAGCCGCCCCTACGAGCAGTACTTC.

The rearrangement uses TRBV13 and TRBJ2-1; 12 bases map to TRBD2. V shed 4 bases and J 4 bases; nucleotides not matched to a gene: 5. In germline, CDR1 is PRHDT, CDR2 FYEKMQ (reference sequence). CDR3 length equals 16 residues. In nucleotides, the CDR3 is TGTGCCAGCAGCTCCCGGACTAGCGGGGATTACAATGAGCAGTTCTTC. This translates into CASSSRTSGDYNEQFF.

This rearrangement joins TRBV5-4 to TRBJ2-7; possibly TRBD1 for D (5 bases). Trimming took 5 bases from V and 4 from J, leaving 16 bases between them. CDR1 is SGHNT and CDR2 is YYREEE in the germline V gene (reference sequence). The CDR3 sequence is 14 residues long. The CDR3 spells CASSFSGSGYEQYF. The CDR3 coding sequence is TGTGCCAGCAGTTTTTCAGGGTCCGGGTACGAGCAGTACTTC.

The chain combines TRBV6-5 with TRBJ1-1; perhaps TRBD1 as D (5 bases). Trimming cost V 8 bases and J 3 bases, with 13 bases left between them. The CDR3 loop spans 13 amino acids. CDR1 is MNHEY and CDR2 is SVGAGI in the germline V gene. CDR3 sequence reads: CASLGGVDTEAFF. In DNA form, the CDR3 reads TGTGCCAGCCTTGGAGGGGTGGACACTGAAGCTTTCTTT.

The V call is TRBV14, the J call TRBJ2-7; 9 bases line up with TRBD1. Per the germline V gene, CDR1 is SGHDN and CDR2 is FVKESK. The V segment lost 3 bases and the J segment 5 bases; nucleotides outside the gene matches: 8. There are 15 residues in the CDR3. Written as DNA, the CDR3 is TGTGCCAGCAGCCAGCCGGGACAGGGTTTCCACGAGCAGTACTTC. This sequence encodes CASSQPGQGFHEQYF.

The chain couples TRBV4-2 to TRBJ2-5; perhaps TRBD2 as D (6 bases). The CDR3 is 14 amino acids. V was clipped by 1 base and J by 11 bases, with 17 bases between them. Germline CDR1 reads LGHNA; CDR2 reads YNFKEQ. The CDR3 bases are TGTGCCAGCAGCCAAGGGGGGGTCGGCGGAGAGCAGTACTTC. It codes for CASSQGGVGGEQYF.

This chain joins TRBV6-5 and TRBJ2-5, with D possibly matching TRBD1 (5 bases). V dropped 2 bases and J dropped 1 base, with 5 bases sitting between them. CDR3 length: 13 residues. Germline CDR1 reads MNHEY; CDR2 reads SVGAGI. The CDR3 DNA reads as TGTGCCAGCAGTTACAGGGGCCAAGAGACCCAGTACTTC. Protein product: CASSYRGQETQYF.

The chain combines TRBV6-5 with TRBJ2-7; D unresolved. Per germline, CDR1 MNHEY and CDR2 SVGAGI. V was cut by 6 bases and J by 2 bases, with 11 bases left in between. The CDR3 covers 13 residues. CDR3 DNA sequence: TGTGCCAGCAGCCCCCGCAGCCCCTACGAGCAGTACTTC. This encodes CASSPRSPYEQYF.

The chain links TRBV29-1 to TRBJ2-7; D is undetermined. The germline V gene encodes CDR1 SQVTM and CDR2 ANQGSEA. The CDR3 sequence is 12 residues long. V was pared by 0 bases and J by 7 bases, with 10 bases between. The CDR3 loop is CSVEDGSQEQYF. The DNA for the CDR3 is TGCAGCGTTGAAGATGGGTCCCAAGAGCAGTACTTC.

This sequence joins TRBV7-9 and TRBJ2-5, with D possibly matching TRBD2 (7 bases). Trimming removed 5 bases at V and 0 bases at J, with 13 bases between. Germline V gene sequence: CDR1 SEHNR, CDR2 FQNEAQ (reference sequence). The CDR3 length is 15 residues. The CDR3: CASSHRGGYQETQYF. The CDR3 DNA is TGTGCCAGCAGCCATAGGGGGGGGTACCAAGAGACCCAGTACTTC.

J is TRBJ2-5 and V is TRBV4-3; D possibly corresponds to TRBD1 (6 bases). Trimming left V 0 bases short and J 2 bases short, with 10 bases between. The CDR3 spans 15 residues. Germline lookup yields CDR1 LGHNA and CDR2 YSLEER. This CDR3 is CASSQDLDSQETQYF. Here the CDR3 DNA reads TGCGCCAGCAGCCAAGATCTGGACAGTCAAGAGACCCAGTACTTC.

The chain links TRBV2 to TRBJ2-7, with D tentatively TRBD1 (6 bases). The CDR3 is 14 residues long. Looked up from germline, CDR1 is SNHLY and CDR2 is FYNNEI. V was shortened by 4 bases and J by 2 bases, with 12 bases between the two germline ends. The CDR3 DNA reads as TGTGCCAGCAGTGGGGCAGGGGCCACCTACGAGCAGTACTTC. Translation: CASSGAGATYEQYF. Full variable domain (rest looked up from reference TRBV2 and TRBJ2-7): EPEVTQTPSHQVTQMGQEVILRCVPISNHLYFYWYRQILGQKVEFLVSFYNNEISEKSEIFDDQFSVERPDGSNFTLKIRSTKLEDSAMYFCASSGAGATYEQYFGPGTRLTVT.

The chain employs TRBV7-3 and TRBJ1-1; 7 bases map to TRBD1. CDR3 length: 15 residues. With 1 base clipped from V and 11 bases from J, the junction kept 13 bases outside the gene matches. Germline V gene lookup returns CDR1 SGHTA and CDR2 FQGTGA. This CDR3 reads CASSLNPGQTFRAFF. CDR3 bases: TGTGCCAGCAGCTTAAATCCGGGACAGACCTTTCGGGCTTTCTTT.

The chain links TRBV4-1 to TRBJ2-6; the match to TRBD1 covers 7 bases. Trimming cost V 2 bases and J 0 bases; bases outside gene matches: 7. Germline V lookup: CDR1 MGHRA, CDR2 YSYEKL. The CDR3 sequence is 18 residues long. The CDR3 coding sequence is TGCGCCAGCAGCCAAACCGGGACAGCGAACTCTGGGGCCAACGTCCTGACTTTC. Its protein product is CASSQTGTANSGANVLTF.

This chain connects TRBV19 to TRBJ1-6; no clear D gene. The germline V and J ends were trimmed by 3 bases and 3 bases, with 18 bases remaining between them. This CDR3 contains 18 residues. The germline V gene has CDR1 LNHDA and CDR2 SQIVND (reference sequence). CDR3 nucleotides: TGTGCCAGTAGTATGTCCCCCACAAGAATCCGCTATAATTCACCCCTCCACTTT. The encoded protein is CASSMSPTRIRYNSPLHF.

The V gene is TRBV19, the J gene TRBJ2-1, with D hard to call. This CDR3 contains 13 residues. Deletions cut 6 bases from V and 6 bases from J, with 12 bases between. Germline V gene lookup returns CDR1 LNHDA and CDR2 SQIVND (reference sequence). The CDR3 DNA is TGTGCCAGTAGCCCATCGGCGTTCAATGAGCAGTTCTTC. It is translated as CASSPSAFNEQFF.

CDR3 in amino acids: CASSLYDRVGNTGELFF. The CDR3 DNA reads TGTGCCAGCAGTTTATATGACAGGGTGGGGAACACCGGGGAGCTGTTTTTT. The chain has TRBV27 and TRBJ2-2, with 7 bases fitting TRBD1. CDR3 length equals 17 residues. The V gene end was trimmed by 1 base and the J gene end by 1 base; junction bases not matched to a gene: 6. Germline V gene lookup returns CDR1 MNHEY and CDR2 SMNVEV (reference sequence).

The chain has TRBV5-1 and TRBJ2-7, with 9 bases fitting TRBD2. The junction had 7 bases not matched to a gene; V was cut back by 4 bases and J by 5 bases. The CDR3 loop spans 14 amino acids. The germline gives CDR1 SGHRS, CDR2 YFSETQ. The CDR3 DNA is TGCGCCAGCAGCACCTTAGCGGGAGCGGACGAGCAGTACTTC. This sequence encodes CASSTLAGADEQYF.

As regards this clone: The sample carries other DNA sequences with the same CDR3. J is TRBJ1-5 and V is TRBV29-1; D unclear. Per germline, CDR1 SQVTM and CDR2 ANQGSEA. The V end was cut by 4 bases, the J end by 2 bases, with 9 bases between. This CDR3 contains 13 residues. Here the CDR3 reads CSVGTEGNQPQHF. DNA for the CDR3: TGCAGCGTTGGAACAGAGGGCAATCAGCCCCAGCATTTT.

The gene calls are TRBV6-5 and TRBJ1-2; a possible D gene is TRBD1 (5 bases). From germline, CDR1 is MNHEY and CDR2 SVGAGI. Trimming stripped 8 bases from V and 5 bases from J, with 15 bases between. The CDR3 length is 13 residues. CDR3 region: CASSGRGVYGYTF. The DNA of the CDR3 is TGTGCCAGCTCAGGTCGAGGGGTATATGGCTACACCTTC.

CDR3 loop: CAWSVGGVGGGYTF. The CDR3 DNA is TGTGCCTGGAGTGTCGGAGGAGTTGGGGGTGGCTACACCTTC. This sequence joins TRBV30 and TRBJ1-2; D possibly corresponds to TRBD1 (5 bases). The ends were cut back, 0 bases at V and 7 bases at J, with 15 bases in the middle. Per germline, CDR1 GTSNPN and CDR2 SVGIG (reference sequence). The CDR3 totals 14 residues.

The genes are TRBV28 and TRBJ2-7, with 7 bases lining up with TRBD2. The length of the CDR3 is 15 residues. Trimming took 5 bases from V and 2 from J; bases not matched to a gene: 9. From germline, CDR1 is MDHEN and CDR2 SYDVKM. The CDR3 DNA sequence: TGTGCCAGCAGTAAACCACGGGACTATACCTACGAGCAGTACTTC. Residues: CASSKPRDYTYEQYF.

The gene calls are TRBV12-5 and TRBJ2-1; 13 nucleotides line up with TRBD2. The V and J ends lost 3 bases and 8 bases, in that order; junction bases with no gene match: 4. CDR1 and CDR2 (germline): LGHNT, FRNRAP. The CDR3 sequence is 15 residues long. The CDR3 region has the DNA TGTGCTAGTGGTTTTGGGACTAGCGGGATCTATGAGCAGTTCTTC. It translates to CASGFGTSGIYEQFF.

CDR3 DNA: TGCGCCAGCAGCCAAGTAGCGGGACAGGCCCAGCCCCAGCATTTT. Translated: CASSQVAGQAQPQHF. V is TRBV4-1 and J is TRBJ1-5; TRBD1 agrees at 8 bases. Per germline, CDR1 MGHRA and CDR2 YSYEKL. Trimming removed 1 base from V and 7 bases from J; junction bases left unmatched: 6. The CDR3 extends over 15 amino acids.

CDR3 DNA sequence: TGTGCCATCAGTGAGGGGACAGGGAACACTGAAGCTTTCTTT. As protein: CAISEGTGNTEAFF. This rearrangement joins TRBV10-3 to TRBJ1-1; TRBD1 aligns across 8 bases. Germline assignment: CDR1 ENHRY and CDR2 SYGVKD. The junction had 0 bases not matched to a gene; V was cut back by 2 bases and J by 1 base. This CDR3 is 14 amino acids long.